The subject of this entry is one T cell receptor (beta chain). Original analysis: Counts of nucleated cells, estimated from reference gene primer amplification, were obtained. Clones were read by immunoSEQ multiplex PCR, and TCRdb kept only the in-frame ones, dropping some. For V, J and clone size, that table is used; D and trimming come from the DNA. The sample contains hundreds of thousands of clones, around 84% of which appear only once. This specimen comes from a study of blood T cell repertoires in COVID-19. Study details: The United States, Italy and Spain supplied acute and convalescent COVID-19 samples. Nucleic acid was either cDNA or gDNA, and it came from T cells, B-cell-depleted T cells, or PBMCs.

Germline lookup yields CDR1 LGHDT and CDR2 YNNKEL (reference sequence). The V and J ends lost 0 bases and 6 bases respectively, with 23 bases between them. The CDR3 length is 18 residues. Sequencing input: peripheral blood. This receptor was obtained from a middle-aged man with acute or convalescent COVID-19. The chain combines TRBV3-1 (or the pseudogene TRBV3-2) with TRBJ1-1; the D is unclear. CDR3 in amino acids: CASSQDGILRGPCAEAFF. The CDR3 DNA reads as TGTGCCAGCAGCCAAGACGGAATTCTTCGGGGTCCTTGCGCTGAAGCTTTCTTT.